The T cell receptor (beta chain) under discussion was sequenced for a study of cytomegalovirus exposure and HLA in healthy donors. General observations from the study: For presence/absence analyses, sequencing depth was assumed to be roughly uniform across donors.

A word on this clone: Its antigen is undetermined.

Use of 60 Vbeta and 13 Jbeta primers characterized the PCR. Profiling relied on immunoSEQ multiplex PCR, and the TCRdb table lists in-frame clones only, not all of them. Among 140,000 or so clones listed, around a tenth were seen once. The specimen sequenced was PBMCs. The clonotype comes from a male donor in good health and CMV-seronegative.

This CDR3 reads CASSPWGLAVNEQFF. The DNA of the CDR3 is TGTGCCAGTAGCCCTTGGGGACTAGCGGTTAATGAGCAGTTCTTC. V usage is TRBV19 and J usage is TRBJ2-1, with TRBD2 matching 11 bases. CDR1 is LNHDA, CDR2 SQIVND, per germline (reference sequence). V lost 6 bases to trimming and J lost 7 bases; unmatched junction nucleotides: 8. This CDR3 spans 15 amino acids.